One T cell receptor beta chain is described in this entry. The target of this receptor is not known. One end of the junction is discordant with germline, which a read error may explain. The CDR3 runs 14 amino acids, cysteine and phenylalanine included. Only the CDR3 region is kept as DNA, spanning 42 bases read in frame from base 1. CDR1 and CDR2 are read off the germline V gene as MNHNS and SASEGT. Libraries came from the immunoSEQ multiplex PCR assay. DNA from the cultured, isolated CD4+ T cells was subjected to TCR beta CDR3 sequencing. From the authors' description of their analysis: Non-productive TCR sequences were removed and reads were trimmed to the CDR3 region, keeping CDR3s of at least 7 amino acids. Antigen-specific clonotypes were identified using the MANAFEST web app by comparison of expansion in peptide wells against reference cultures. To be called positive, a clone needed expansion at FDR<0.05 compared with the reference and with all other wells, an odds ratio greater than 5, and a frequency greater than 0.1% in two replicate wells. Cross-reactive clonotypes were defined as significantly expanded in SARS-CoV-2 spike wells and in at least one common cold coronavirus spike condition. Levenshtein distance calculated with the stringdist R package was used to assess CDR3 similarity, and unrooted trees were constructed with ape in R 3.6.1. In TCRdb, the immuneACCESS table is reduced to in-frame sequences with V and J assigned. These tables do not hold every clone; where another copy was compared, an unresolved V gene accounts for under half, and the others remain unexplained. The V and J calls and the clone size are those of that table, but D and trimming were determined from the DNA. Present in this sample are around 36,000 clones, roughly 70% of which were seen just once. Around 21% of the sample rests with the top ten.

In the ViraFEST assay, PBMC were stimulated with viral peptide pools, and TCR sequencing was then used to find antigen-specific CD4+ T cell clonotypes based on their expansion. After more than nine days of culture, CD4+ T cells were isolated with the EasySep CD4+ T cell isolation kit. Healthy vaccine recipients had no prior SARS-CoV-2 infection, confirmed by negative nucleocapsid antibodies before and after vaccination. A few million PBMC per well were cultured in IMDM with about 5.1% human AB serum, 8.5 to 10 IU/ml IL-2 and gentamicin, plus 10 ug/ml peptides. On days 3 and 7, half of the culture medium was replaced with fresh IL-2-containing medium. Unless noted otherwise, every peptide stimulation condition was grown in triplicate wells. PBMC were separated from whole blood using Ficoll-Paque Plus gradient centrifugation and were then either cryopreserved at -140C or used fresh. Overlapping peptide pools spanned the spike proteins of SARS-CoV-2 and the common cold coronaviruses HCoV-NL63, HCoV-OC43 and HCoV-229E. Genomic DNA was extracted from cultured CD4+ T cells with the QIAamp micro DNA kit.

This entry belongs to a study of vaccination effects on CD4 cells after COVID-19 (dated by TCRdb to the early 2020s). For context, the study as a whole: Each participant got two doses of an mRNA SARS-CoV-2 vaccine, either BNT162b2 or mRNA-1273. The Oncomine TCR Beta short-read assay on an Illumina iSeq 100 was used to sequence cultures from other donors in the study. A total of some eleven COVID-19 convalescent patients and a handful of SARS-CoV-2-naive healthy vaccine recipients were included in the full study. In both COVID-19 convalescent patients and infection-naive vaccine recipients, the study compared SARS-CoV-2 spike-specific CD4+ TCR repertoires from before mRNA vaccination with those from after it. The research as a whole found: Among healthy vaccine recipients, nearly all vaccine-induced clones were SARS-CoV-2 mono-reactive, and just 1 of 255 was cross-reactive with common cold coronaviruses. Both infection-induced and vaccine-induced clones contracted markedly at late post-vaccination timepoints, which is consistent with waning T cell responses. Only a small number of convalescent patients were included, and no early post-infection timepoints were available, which limited the study.

The specimen comprised CD4+ T cells from PBMCs cultured with SARS-CoV-2 spike peptides, sampled before COVID-19 vaccination. What this sample's cell subset or site label stands for: SARS-CoV-2 spike overlapping peptide pool stimulation. This chain joins TRBV6-1 to TRBJ2-5, and TRBD1 matches 8 of the central bases. The sequence was obtained from a human donor who received a COVID-19 vaccine. CDR3 protein: CASREGTGRETQYF. The nucleotides read TGTGCCAGCAGAGAAGGGACAGGTCGAGAGACCCAGTACTTC.